This TCR beta chain emerged from a study of post-analysis software for immune sequencing data. Turning to the study itself: As for disease course, relapsing-remitting, secondary progressive and progressive-relapsing multiple sclerosis were all included. Study-wide results and limits: Patients had higher frequencies than controls of roughly five TRBV segments, including TRBV5-6, TRBV5-1 and TRBV20-1. By F measure, samples from a shared preparation batch strongly co-clustered. In multiple sclerosis, normalized Chao1 diversity was significantly below that of controls.

Libraries were made from TCR beta cDNA, and they carried unique molecular identifiers. T cells numbering about 0.95 to 10 million yielded around 500,000 cDNA molecules. Using its own MiXCR run on the PCR reads, TCRdb lists one record per CDR3 protein. The top ten hold around 10% of the sample, which has roughly 670,000 distinct CDR3 sequences, 59% seen once. Comment on this clonotype: As yet, its antigen is unknown.

With 6 bases clipped from V and 4 bases from J, the junction kept 9 bases outside the gene matches. Germline V lookup: CDR1 ENHRY, CDR2 SYGVKD. This CDR3 is built from 15 residues. The gene calls are TRBV10-3 and TRBJ2-1; 7 bases are shared with TRBD1. The receptor was isolated from a girl under 10 years old with multiple sclerosis. What was sequenced was blood. The CDR3 nucleotides read TGTGCCATCAGGGAGACCGGGACAGAATACAATGAGCAGTTCTTC. This codes for CAIRETGTEYNEQFF.